The 15 T cell receptor beta chains presented below share a single source sample, sequenced in a study of blood T cell repertoires in COVID-19. The assay was immunoSEQ multiplex PCR, and TCRdb's table has in-frame clones only and misses some. Here the sample spans roughly 150,000 clones, roughly 83% being singletons. The specimen sequenced was PBMCs or T cells enriched from blood (not recorded which). All receptors derive from a man aged 65-85 years who had been exposed to COVID-19.

The chain employs TRBV5-5 and TRBJ2-5; a weak D match, TRBD2 (5 bases). V was pared by 4 bases and J by 0 bases, with 22 bases between. CDR1 SGHKS and CDR2 YYEKEE come from the germline V gene (reference sequence). The CDR3 covers 18 residues. The CDR3 region is CASSQSTGSTTNQETQYF. CDR3 sequence (DNA): TGTGCCAGCAGCCAGTCAACGGGGAGTACTACCAACCAAGAGACCCAGTACTTC.

The rearrangement joins TRBV9 to TRBJ2-2; D gene unclear. Per the germline V gene, CDR1 is SGDLS and CDR2 is YYNGEE. Trimming removed 0 bases from V and 3 bases from J, with 6 bases in between. The CDR3 contains 14 residues. CDR3 protein: CASSVALYTGELFF. Written as DNA, the CDR3 is TGTGCCAGCAGCGTAGCTCTATACACCGGGGAGCTGTTTTTT.

This clone was observed a single time. The rearrangement uses TRBV6-5 and TRBJ1-1; perhaps TRBD1 as D (6 bases). Trimming removed 5 bases at V and 4 bases at J, with 11 bases between. Germline CDR1 MNHEY, CDR2 SVGAGI. The CDR3 is made up of 13 amino acids. The CDR3 DNA sequence: TGTGCCAGCAGTCTACAGGGTGGCACTGAAGCTTTCTTT. Translation: CASSLQGGTEAFF.

The sample holds a few counts of this clone. CDR3 residues: CASSLAKAGGETQYF. Here the CDR3 DNA reads TGTGCCAGCAGCTTAGCGAAGGCGGGGGGAGAGACCCAGTACTTC. The V call is TRBV7-9, the J call TRBJ2-5, with 8 nucleotides matching TRBD2. Trimming cost V 0 bases and J 4 bases; bases outside gene matches: 4. Germline CDR1 reads SEHNR; CDR2 reads FQNEAQ (reference sequence). The CDR3 totals 15 residues.

The V and J genes are TRBV10-2 and TRBJ1-5, with 11 bases that match TRBD1. The CDR3 covers 16 residues. Germline V CDR1 and CDR2: WSHSY, SAAADI. The junction had 8 bases not matched to a gene; V was cut back by 3 bases and J by 7 bases. The CDR3 here is CASSETDRGLSQPQHF. CDR3 DNA sequence: TGCGCCAGCAGTGAAACGGACAGGGGGCTGAGCCAGCCCCAGCATTTT.

The chain carries TRBV6-5 and TRBJ2-7; 9 bases match TRBD1. Germline CDR1 is MNHEY and CDR2 is SVGAGI. The junction had 9 bases not matched to a gene; V was cut back by 6 bases and J by 3 bases. This CDR3 is built from 15 residues. The chain's CDR3 is CASRRYRDRVYEQYF. CDR3 in DNA: TGTGCCAGCAGACGATACCGGGACAGGGTCTACGAGCAGTACTTC.

This rearrangement joins TRBV9 to TRBJ2-3, with D possibly being TRBD1 (6 bases). Trimming cost V 0 bases and J 2 bases, with 10 bases left between them. From germline, CDR1 is SGDLS and CDR2 YYNGEE. This CDR3 comprises 15 residues. This CDR3 reads CASSVEGDNTDTQYF. As DNA, the CDR3 is TGTGCCAGCAGCGTAGAGGGGGATAACACAGATACGCAGTATTTT. Together with reference TRBV9 and TRBJ2-3, the CDR3 gives the full variable domain: DSGVTQTPKHLITATGQRVTLRCSPRSGDLSVYWYQQSLDQGLQFLIQYYNGEERAKGNILERFSAQQFPDLHSELNLSSLELGDSALYFCASSVEGDNTDTQYFGPGTRLTVL.

This chain connects TRBV6-2 or TRBV6-3 to TRBJ2-3, with a tentative D call TRBD2 (5 bases). There are 19 residues in the CDR3. V was pared by 2 bases and J by 1 base, with 22 bases between. Per the germline V gene, CDR1 is MNHEY and CDR2 is SVGEGT. In DNA, the CDR3 is TGTGCCAGCAGTTACCCTCCTAGCTTCGTGGGAATGGGCACAGATACGCAGTATTTT. Translated, it gives CASSYPPSFVGMGTDTQYF.

This clone was recorded only once. Additional DNA sequences in this sample encode the identical CDR3. The rearrangement joins TRBV5-1 to TRBJ2-5, with 7 positions matching TRBD1. Germline CDR1 reads SGHRS; CDR2 reads YFSETQ. CDR3 length equals 13 residues. The ends lost 0 bases at V and 5 bases at J; junction bases unmatched: 1. The CDR3 nucleotides are TGCGCCAGCAGCTTGGGCAGGGGGGAGACCCAGTACTTC. Residues: CASSLGRGETQYF.

This chain links TRBV7-3 with TRBJ1-5; D is unresolved. The germline V and J ends were trimmed by 2 bases and 6 bases, with 8 bases remaining between them. CDR3 length: 13 residues. From germline, CDR1 is SGHTA and CDR2 FQGTGA. The CDR3 loop reads CASSLARGQPQHF. CDR3 nucleotides: TGTGCCAGCAGCTTAGCTCGAGGTCAGCCCCAGCATTTT.

The rearrangement uses TRBV30 and TRBJ2-7; no clear D gene. Germline V lookup: CDR1 GTSNPN, CDR2 SVGIG (reference sequence). Trimming took 5 bases from V and 6 from J, leaving 20 bases between them. The CDR3 is 14 amino acids. For the CDR3, the DNA is TGTGCCTGGTCCCGATTCGTACGAGGTACCGAGCAGTACTTC. This encodes CAWSRFVRGTEQYF.

This clone was detected only a few times. The rearrangement uses TRBV19 and TRBJ1-1; 7 bases line up with TRBD1. The trim removed 2 bases at V and 3 bases at J, leaving 0 bases unmatched. Germline V gives CDR1 LNHDA, CDR2 SQIVND (reference sequence). The CDR3 is made up of 13 amino acids. CDR3: CASSITGDTEAFF. The CDR3 coding sequence is TGTGCCAGTAGTATAACAGGGGACACTGAAGCTTTCTTT.

The chain uses TRBV4-3 and TRBJ2-2, with TRBD2 matching over 8 bases. The CDR3 loop spans 17 amino acids. Germline V gene sequence: CDR1 LGHNA, CDR2 YSLEER. V lost 0 bases and J lost 5; bases outside the gene matches: 8. CDR3 DNA: TGCGCCAGCAGCCAAGACCTAGCGGGCGCATCAACCGGGGAGCTGTTTTTT. As protein: CASSQDLAGASTGELFF.

The chain uses TRBV5-4 and TRBJ2-7, with 9 nucleotides matching TRBD2. CDR1 and CDR2 (germline): SGHNT, YYREEE (reference sequence). With 2 bases clipped from V and 0 bases from J, the junction kept 9 bases outside the gene matches. This CDR3 has 17 amino acids. CDR3 in DNA: TGTGCCAGCAGCTTAACTAGCGGGCCCCGTAGCTCCTACGAGCAGTACTTC. Protein sequence: CASSLTSGPRSSYEQYF. Full variable domain (remainder filled in from reference TRBV5-4 and TRBJ2-7): ETGVTQSPTHLIKTRGQQVTLRCSSQSGHNTVSWYQQALGQGPQFIFQYYREEENGRGNFPPRFSGLQFPNYSSELNVNALELDDSALYLCASSLTSGPRSSYEQYFGPGTRLTVT.

The chain joins TRBV24-1 to TRBJ2-5; a weak D match, TRBD1 (5 bases). V lost 4 bases to trimming and J lost 4 bases, with 9 bases between them. CDR1 is KGHDR, CDR2 SFDVKD, per germline. The CDR3 runs to 13 residues. In DNA, the CDR3 is TGTGCCACCAGTGAGCCAGGGCTAGAGACCCAGTACTTC. Amino acids: CATSEPGLETQYF.